This T cell receptor beta chain was recovered during a study of cytomegalovirus exposure and HLA in healthy donors. The CDR3 has 19 amino acids. Study-wide findings and caveats: A later analysis linked a missense variant in DCLRE1C to the trimming of TCR beta V and J genes. Reported performance of the classifier showed diagnosis of cytomegalovirus status with high specificity and sensitivity.

As for this clone: The antigen is undetermined.

Primers: 60 Vbeta forward and 13 Jbeta reverse. Original methodology: In a later analysis, roughly 86 million unique TCR beta chains included roughly 11 million shared by two or more donors. TCRdb's copy holds only in-frame clones and misses some; the assay was immunoSEQ multiplex PCR. The V and J calls and clone size come from that table; D and trimming were worked out from the DNA. Of more than 75,000 clones detected, 70% to 80% appear once; the ten largest clones hold approximately 9%. The clonotype comes from a man aged 35-49 years in good health and CMV-seropositive. Sequencing was done on a sample of PBMCs. The chain joins TRBV21-1 to TRBJ2-5; the D call of TRBD2 is as the table states it, not checked on the DNA. TRBV21-1 is described as a pseudogene. The DNA for the CDR3 is TGTGCCAGCAGCTTACAGATGGAGGGGACTAGCGGGACTCAAGAGACCCAGTACTTC. Its translation: CASSLQMEGTSGTQETQYF.